Detailed here is one T cell receptor (beta chain). V lost 0 bases, J lost 7 bases, and 7 bases lay in between. The germline V gene has CDR1 SGHVS and CDR2 FNYEAQ. CDR3 length equals 13 residues. These data come from a study of beta chain features in type 1 diabetes. The isolated RNA, all of it, was reverse transcribed, so expressed TCRB transcripts were what got sequenced. Clones were read by immunoSEQ multiplex PCR, and TCRdb kept only the in-frame ones, dropping some. The sample includes 450,000 to 550,000 clones, around 30% of them seen just once. The TCR originated in a man younger than 35 in good health. What was sequenced was naive CD4+ T cells from blood. The chain recombines TRBV7-6 with TRBJ1-5; no clear D. In DNA, the CDR3 is TGTGCCAGCAGCTTAGCGGTGGGACAGCCCCAGCATTTT. Translation gives CASSLAVGQPQHF.